The next 31 T cell receptor beta chains were all read from a single sample in a study of blood T cell repertoires in COVID-19. Clones were sequenced by immunoSEQ multiplex PCR, and TCRdb holds only the in-frame ones, with some missing. The repertoire has over 150,000 clones, about 85% of them found once; the top ten carry roughly 8.8%. The sequenced material came from peripheral blood. The origin of the receptors is a woman over 75 with COVID-19, enrolled during active disease.

This clone was found once. The chain has TRBV5-1 and TRBJ1-2; 9 nucleotides agree with TRBD1. This CDR3 spans 14 amino acids. The ends lost 2 bases at V and 6 bases at J; junction bases unmatched: 5. Germline V gene data show CDR1 as SGHRS and CDR2 as YFSETQ. The CDR3 sequence is CASSFTGTGNGYTF. DNA for the CDR3: TGCGCCAGCAGCTTTACCGGGACAGGGAATGGCTACACCTTC.

The chain carries TRBV15 and TRBJ1-5, with D tentatively TRBD1 (5 bases). This CDR3 has 16 amino acids. The germline V and J ends were trimmed by 5 bases and 5 bases, with 19 bases remaining between them. CDR1 and CDR2 (germline): LNHNV, YYDKDF (reference sequence). The DNA of the CDR3 is TGTGCCACCAGCCAAGGAGGGCAGGGTGGCTATCAGCCCCAGCATTTT. Residues: CATSQGGQGGYQPQHF.

This chain's CDR3 is CASSREGGGEAFF. The CDR3, as DNA: TGTGCCAGCTCACGGGAGGGAGGGGGTGAAGCTTTCTTT. The rearrangement uses TRBV18 and TRBJ1-1; tentative D call: TRBD1 (6 bases). Germline CDR1 reads KGHSH; CDR2 reads LQKENI. The CDR3 has 13 amino acids. Trimming cost V 4 bases and J 7 bases, with 13 bases left between them.

Only a few counts were recorded for this clone. CDR3 coding DNA: TGTGCCAGCAGCCTCAGCGAGGGGACAGAGAACACTGAAGCTTTCTTT. Residues: CASSLSEGTENTEAFF. The chain couples TRBV2 to TRBJ1-1; 7 bases map to TRBD1. This CDR3 spans 16 amino acids. CDR1 is SNHLY and CDR2 is FYNNEI in the germline V gene. V trimming: 6 bases; J trimming: 1 base; junction bases outside the gene matches: 11.

The V call is TRBV12-3 or TRBV12-4, the J call TRBJ2-7, with a possible D match to TRBD1 (6 bases). V lost 6 bases, J lost 5 bases, and 14 bases lay in between. The CDR3 totals 13 residues. Written as DNA, the CDR3 is TGTGCCAGCAGCCCCTTCACAGGGAACGAGCAGTACTTC. Its protein product is CASSPFTGNEQYF.

This chain joins TRBV27 and TRBJ2-2; 13 bases map to TRBD2. V lost 5 bases and J lost 7; bases outside the gene matches: 4. This CDR3 comprises 15 residues. The germline CDR1 and CDR2 sequences are MNHEY and SMNVEV (reference sequence). The CDR3 reads CASSRLAGGHGELFF. DNA for the CDR3: TGTGCCAGCAGTCGACTAGCGGGGGGCCACGGGGAGCTGTTTTTT.

This chain links TRBV6-5 with TRBJ1-6; TRBD1 aligns across 7 bases. With V trimmed by 0 bases and J by 6 bases, 5 bases remained unmatched. The V gene's germline CDR1 is MNHEY and CDR2 SVGAGI. The CDR3 has 16 residues. In DNA form, the CDR3 reads TGTGCCAGCAGTTACTCGATTGGGACAGTTAATTCACCCCTCCACTTT. It is translated as CASSYSIGTVNSPLHF.

The rearrangement joins TRBV9 to TRBJ1-3; D possibly corresponds to TRBD1 (6 bases). This CDR3 has 18 amino acids. CDR1 and CDR2 from the germline V gene are SGDLS and YYNGEE. V was cut by 5 bases and J by 0 bases, with 21 bases left in between. The CDR3 region is CASSAAGQGTSSGNTIYF. The CDR3, as DNA: TGTGCCAGCAGTGCCGCGGGCCAGGGGACGAGCTCTGGAAACACCATATATTTT.

The chain has TRBV5-4 and TRBJ1-2; TRBD1 agrees at 11 bases. Trimming cost V 0 bases and J 4 bases; bases outside gene matches: 2. The germline gives CDR1 SGHNT, CDR2 YYREEE (reference sequence). The CDR3 has 15 amino acids. The CDR3 sequence is CASSLEGTGGYGYTF. In DNA, the CDR3 is TGTGCCAGCAGCTTGGAAGGGACAGGGGGCTATGGCTACACCTTC.

The chain combines TRBV19 with TRBJ2-1; a weak D match, TRBD2 (6 bases). The CDR3 extends over 12 amino acids. Trimming stripped 9 bases from V and 0 bases from J, with 6 bases between. CDR1 and CDR2 from the germline V gene are LNHDA and SQIVND (reference sequence). In DNA, the CDR3 is TGTGCCAGCGGGAGCTCCTACAATGAGCAGTTCTTC. Amino acids: CASGSSYNEQFF.

Points on this clone: Other DNA sequences from this sample encode an identical CDR3 as well. V is TRBV29-1 and J is TRBJ2-7; 11 bases are a match to TRBD2. Per germline, CDR1 SQVTM and CDR2 ANQGSEA. V lost 6 bases to trimming and J lost 3 bases; unmatched junction nucleotides: 1. This CDR3 region has 12 residues. CDR3 protein: CSVTSGSYEQYF. The CDR3, as DNA: TGCAGCGTCACTAGCGGGAGCTACGAGCAGTACTTC.

The chain links TRBV19 to TRBJ1-4; 8 bases align to TRBD1. Germline V lookup: CDR1 LNHDA, CDR2 SQIVND (reference sequence). This CDR3 region has 13 residues. V dropped 10 bases and J dropped 8; count of bases not matched to a gene: 9. The chain's CDR3 is CATAGQGGEKLFF. In DNA, the CDR3 is TGTGCCACCGCCGGACAGGGAGGAGAAAAACTGTTTTTT.

CDR3 bases: TGTGCCAGCAGCCAAGTTACACCCTCTGGAAACACCATATATTTT. Translated, it gives CASSQVTPSGNTIYF. This chain joins TRBV4-2 and TRBJ1-3; D gene uncertain. Germline V gene data show CDR1 as LGHNA and CDR2 as YNFKEQ. With 1 base removed from V and 0 bases from J, the gap between germline ends came to 7 bases. The CDR3 contains 15 residues.

The chain combines TRBV7-3 with TRBJ2-2; a possible D gene is TRBD1 (6 bases). Between the trimmed V and J ends, which lost 5 bases and 3 bases, there was a span of 19 bases. This CDR3 region has 17 residues. Germline lookup yields CDR1 SGHTA and CDR2 FQGTGA. CDR3 amino acids: CASSGGARAEDTGELFF. CDR3 bases: TGTGCCAGCAGCGGGGGCGCTCGAGCGGAGGACACCGGGGAGCTGTTTTTT. The full variable domain, rest sourced from reference TRBV7-3 and TRBJ2-2, is GAGVSQTPSNKVTEKGKYVELRCDPISGHTALYWYRQSLGQGPEFLIYFQGTGAADDSGLPNDRFFAVRPEGSVSTLKIQRTERGDSAVYLCASSGGARAEDTGELFFGEGSRLTVL.

This clone occurred a few times. This chain links TRBV3-1 (or the pseudogene TRBV3-2) with TRBJ1-2; 8 positions agree with TRBD1. The junction had 15 bases not matched to a gene; V was cut back by 4 bases and J by 5 bases. Per germline, CDR1 LGHDT and CDR2 YNNKEL (reference sequence). The CDR3 contains 17 residues. The CDR3: CASSPAGTGGGYYGYTF. The CDR3 DNA sequence: TGTGCCAGCAGCCCCGCCGGGACAGGAGGGGGCTATTATGGCTACACCTTC.

This chain links TRBV2 with TRBJ1-1; weak D call: TRBD1 (5 bases). This CDR3 is built from 14 residues. Trimming removed 6 bases at V and 11 bases at J, with 22 bases between. Germline assignment: CDR1 SNHLY and CDR2 FYNNEI. Here the CDR3 reads CASSPTARAGGAFF. For the CDR3, the DNA is TGTGCCAGCAGCCCGACTGCCAGGGCCGGGGGGGCTTTCTTT. The variable domain in full, with the rest retrieved from reference TRBV2 and TRBJ1-1, is EPEVTQTPSHQVTQMGQEVILRCVPISNHLYFYWYRQILGQKVEFLVSFYNNEISEKSEIFDDQFSVERPDGSNFTLKIRSTKLEDSAMYFCASSPTARAGGAFFGQGTRLTVV.

The V gene is TRBV14, the J gene TRBJ2-5; D is unclear. The CDR3 is 14 amino acids. CDR1 and CDR2 (germline): SGHDN, FVKESK. V lost 1 base, J lost 5 bases, and 11 bases lay in between. CDR3 residues: CASSQGLALETQYF. The DNA for the CDR3 is TGTGCCAGCAGCCAAGGGTTAGCCCTCGAGACCCAGTACTTC.

The J gene is TRBJ1-5, the V gene TRBV5-1; a weak D match, TRBD1 (5 bases). Germline V gene lookup returns CDR1 SGHRS and CDR2 YFSETQ. The V end lost 4 bases, the J end lost 2 bases, and 7 bases lay between the germline ends. This CDR3 is built from 13 residues. The CDR3 spells CASSVRGNQPQHF. The DNA for the CDR3 is TGCGCCAGCAGCGTCAGGGGCAATCAGCCCCAGCATTTT.

This clone was seen more than once but under ten times. V is TRBV5-1 and J is TRBJ1-4; D possibly corresponds to TRBD1 (5 bases). Between the trimmed V and J ends, which lost 1 base and 8 bases, there was a span of 18 bases. The CDR3 is made up of 16 amino acids. CDR1 is SGHRS and CDR2 is YFSETQ in the germline V gene. In DNA, the CDR3 is TGCGCCAGCAGCTTGATCCCGGGACGGGGGGAGGAAAAACTGTTTTTT. This codes for CASSLIPGRGEEKLFF.

This sequence joins TRBV13 and TRBJ2-5, with 8 bases fitting TRBD2. This CDR3 is 13 amino acids long. Germline V gene data show CDR1 as PRHDT and CDR2 as FYEKMQ (reference sequence). V lost 3 bases, J lost 4 bases, and 1 base stayed unmatched. The CDR3 nucleotides are TGTGCCAGCAGCTTCCGGGGGGGAGAGACCCAGTACTTC. As protein: CASSFRGGETQYF.

This sequence joins TRBV5-1 and TRBJ1-1; D is uncertain. The CDR3 has 15 residues. Germline loops: CDR1 SGHRS, CDR2 YFSETQ. V lost 0 bases, J lost 5 bases, and 14 bases lay in between. CDR3 DNA sequence: TGCGCCAGCAGCTTGGGGCTGGTGGAGGGTACTGAAGCTTTCTTT. It is translated as CASSLGLVEGTEAFF.

This chain uses TRBV7-8 with TRBJ1-2, with TRBD1 matching 8 bases. Germline V lookup: CDR1 SGHVS, CDR2 FQNEAQ. There are 16 residues in the CDR3. V trimming: 1 base; J trimming: 5 bases; junction bases outside the gene matches: 9. Written as DNA, the CDR3 is TGTGCCAGCAGCTTAGATGGACAGGGACAAGTTTATGGCTACACCTTC. It codes for CASSLDGQGQVYGYTF. Filled out from reference TRBV7-8 and TRBJ1-2, the complete variable domain reads GAGVSQSPRYKVAKRGQDVALRCDPISGHVSLFWYQQALGQGPEFLTYFQNEAQLDKSGLPSDRFFAERPEGSVSTLKIQRTQQEDSAVYLCASSLDGQGQVYGYTFGSGTRLTVV.

The chain joins TRBV29-1 to TRBJ1-2, with 7 bases that match TRBD1. With V trimmed by 5 bases and J by 0 bases, 9 bases remained unmatched. This CDR3 is built from 15 residues. CDR1 SQVTM and CDR2 ANQGSEA come from the germline V gene. DNA of the CDR3: TGCAGCGTTACCCTACACAGGGGAGCTAACTATGGCTACACCTTC. This gives the protein CSVTLHRGANYGYTF. Variable domain in full (rest from reference TRBV29-1 and TRBJ1-2): SAVISQKPSRDICQRGTSLTIQCQVDSQVTMMFWYRQQPGQSLTLIATANQGSEATYESGFVIDKFPISRPNLTFSTLTVSNMSPEDSSIYLCSVTLHRGANYGYTFGSGTRLTVV.

About this clone itself: Other DNA sequences from this sample encode an identical CDR3 as well. The genes are TRBV11-2 and TRBJ1-1, with 7 bases identical to TRBD1. CDR3 length: 13 amino acids. The ends lost 6 bases at V and 5 bases at J; junction bases unmatched: 6. Germline V lookup: CDR1 SGHAT, CDR2 FQNNGV. The CDR3 sequence: CASSSQGLTEAFF. The CDR3 DNA reads as TGTGCCAGCAGTTCACAGGGGTTAACTGAAGCTTTCTTT.

This clone has just a few counts. The chain uses TRBV7-3 and TRBJ2-1; 11 nucleotides align to TRBD2. Germline CDR1 and CDR2: SGHTA and FQGTGA. The trim removed 4 bases at V and 8 bases at J, leaving 7 bases unmatched. This CDR3 contains 15 residues. CDR3 residues: CASSSLAGGRHEQFF. DNA for the CDR3: TGTGCCAGCAGCTCCTTAGCGGGGGGGCGGCATGAGCAGTTCTTC.

The chain is built from TRBV6-1 and TRBJ1-2, with TRBD1 matching 9 bases. V trimming: 3 bases; J trimming: 6 bases; junction bases outside the gene matches: 5. This CDR3 region has 14 residues. CDR1 and CDR2 from the germline V gene are MNHNS and SASEGT. For the CDR3, the DNA is TGTGCCAGCAGTGAGTGGACAGGGGAGAATGGCTACACCTTC. Its translation: CASSEWTGENGYTF.

A remark on this clone: This specimen includes other DNA sequences encoding the same CDR3. The chain joins TRBV2 to TRBJ1-5; D unresolved. CDR3 length: 15 amino acids. V lost 3 bases, J lost 2 bases, and 11 bases lay in between. Per germline, CDR1 SNHLY and CDR2 FYNNEI. The DNA of the CDR3 is TGTGCCAGCAGTGACAGGACTGGGGGCAATCAGCCCCAGCATTTT. This encodes CASSDRTGGNQPQHF.

V is TRBV18 and J is TRBJ1-2; the D is unclear. The V gene's germline CDR1 is KGHSH and CDR2 LQKENI. V lost 2 bases and J lost 1, with 14 bases in between. This CDR3 spans 16 amino acids. The CDR3 DNA reads as TGTGCCAGCTCACCATTTTTCCAAGCCCTTAACTATGGCTACACCTTC. Translated, it gives CASSPFFQALNYGYTF.

This clone was seen a few times. The chain joins TRBV28 to TRBJ2-7; possible D gene TRBD1, 6 bases. From germline, CDR1 is MDHEN and CDR2 SYDVKM. The CDR3 spans 16 residues. V was pared by 8 bases and J by 4 bases, with 24 bases between. CDR3 coding DNA: TGTGCCAGCTTCAACCCCCCGGGACAAGGGACATACGAGCAGTACTTC. Translated: CASFNPPGQGTYEQYF.

This chain uses TRBV6-5 with TRBJ2-1; 9 nucleotides line up with TRBD2. V dropped 1 base and J dropped 7; count of bases not matched to a gene: 5. The CDR3 is 15 amino acids. Looked up from germline, CDR1 is MNHEY and CDR2 is SVGAGI. CDR3 DNA: TGTGCCAGCAGTTACTTCGAGCGGGGGGAAAATGAGCAGTTCTTC. This translates into CASSYFERGENEQFF.

The rearrangement uses TRBV5-4 and TRBJ1-6, with 11 bases identical to TRBD1. V gave up 4 bases and J gave up 3 bases; unmatched junction bases: 6. Per the germline V gene, CDR1 is SGHNT and CDR2 is YYREEE (reference sequence). The CDR3 covers 17 residues. CDR3 bases: TGTGCCAGCAGCCCGTCCGGGACAGGGGGCTATAATTCACCCCTCCACTTT. Translated, it gives CASSPSGTGGYNSPLHF.